Listed below are T cell receptor beta chains from one sample, sequenced in a study of blood T cell repertoires in COVID-19. Only in-frame clones appear in the TCRdb table, and some are missing; sequencing was by immunoSEQ multiplex PCR. The sample holds more than 60,000 clones, around 72% seen once. Sequenced input: peripheral blood. Receptor source: a human donor with acute or convalescent COVID-19. The donor label of this sample is uncertain. Each CDR3 is given with its conserved first and last residue. D genes are given only for firm matches. Some rows mark clone size as missing; the rest say once, few, many or name a class of expanded clone.

J gene: TRBJ2-3; D gene: -; clone size: -; V gene: TRBV20-1; CDR3 DNA: TGCAGTGTAGCGGACGCAGATACGCAGTATTTT; CDR3 protein: CSVADADTQYF
J gene: TRBJ1-2; D gene: TRBD1; clone size: -; V gene: TRBV28; CDR3 DNA: TGTGCCAGCACCGTGGCCCCCGTCGACAGGGGGCGAGGCTACACCTTC; CDR3 protein: CASTVAPVDRGRGYTF
J gene: TRBJ1-6; D gene: -; clone size: -; V gene: TRBV6-2/TRBV6-3; CDR3 DNA: TGTGCCAGCAGCGGGGGGGCACCCCTCCACTTT; CDR3 protein: CASSGGAPLHF
J gene: TRBJ1-4; D gene: -; clone size: -; V gene: TRBV21-1; CDR3 DNA: TGTGCCAGCAGCAAAGGAATGCGGGACAGGTCAGATGAAAAACTGTTTTTT; CDR3 protein: CASSKGMRDRSDEKLFF
J gene: TRBJ2-7; D gene: TRBD2; clone size: -; V gene: TRBV5-6; CDR3 DNA: TGTGCCAGCAGCACCCCGGGACTAGCGGGGGACTACGAGCAGTACTTC; CDR3 protein: CASSTPGLAGDYEQYF
J gene: TRBJ2-3; D gene: TRBD1; clone size: -; V gene: TRBV10-2; CDR3 DNA: TGCGCCAGCAGGGACAGGAACACAGATACGCAGTATTTT; CDR3 protein: CASRDRNTDTQYF
J gene: TRBJ2-3; D gene: -; clone size: -; V gene: TRBV10-3; CDR3 DNA: TGTGCCATCACCCCGTCGCCTAGCCTCGATACGCAGTATTTT; CDR3 protein: CAITPSPSLDTQYF
J gene: TRBJ2-2; D gene: TRBD2; clone size: -; V gene: TRBV6-1; CDR3 DNA: TGTGCCAGCAGTGAAGCGGGACTAGCGGGAATAAACACCGGGGAGCTGTTTTTT; CDR3 protein: CASSEAGLAGINTGELFF
J gene: TRBJ2-1; D gene: TRBD1; clone size: -; V gene: TRBV7-6; CDR3 DNA: TGTGCCACTCAGGGGGTAGCAGGGGGCAATGAGCAGTTCTTC; CDR3 protein: CATQGVAGGNEQFF
J gene: TRBJ2-5; D gene: TRBD2; clone size: -; V gene: TRBV7-9; CDR3 DNA: TGTGCCAGCAGCCGACGGACTAGCGGGAGGGGTGAGACCCAGTACTTC; CDR3 protein: CASSRRTSGRGETQYF
J gene: TRBJ2-3; D gene: -; clone size: -; V gene: TRBV5-5; CDR3 DNA: TGTGCCAGCAGCCAACAGGGATTCACAGATACGCAGTATTTT; CDR3 protein: CASSQQGFTDTQYF
J gene: TRBJ1-5; D gene: -; clone size: few; V gene: TRBV6-1; CDR3 DNA: TGTGCCAGCAGTGAAGGAGTCAATCAGCCCCAGCATTTT; CDR3 protein: CASSEGVNQPQHF
J gene: TRBJ1-3; D gene: -; clone size: -; V gene: TRBV6-5; CDR3 DNA: TGTGCCAGCACCTATTCTGTGCGTTCTGGAAACACCATATATTTT; CDR3 protein: CASTYSVRSGNTIYF
J gene: TRBJ2-1; D gene: TRBD2; clone size: few; V gene: TRBV28; CDR3 DNA: TGTGCCAGCAGTTTCGGGAGGGTGTCGGGGGAGCAGTTCTTC; CDR3 protein: CASSFGRVSGEQFF
J gene: TRBJ2-3; D gene: TRBD2; clone size: -; V gene: TRBV5-4; CDR3 DNA: TGTGCCAGCAGCTTGGGGCGGGGGGCGGTCACAGATACGCAGTATTTT; CDR3 protein: CASSLGRGAVTDTQYF
J gene: TRBJ2-5; D gene: -; clone size: -; V gene: TRBV3-1/TRBV3-2; CDR3 DNA: TGTGCCAGCAGCCAGCAGGGGCTAGAGACCCAGTACTTC; CDR3 protein: CASSQQGLETQYF
J gene: TRBJ2-7; D gene: TRBD1; clone size: once; V gene: TRBV30; CDR3 DNA: TGTGCCTGGGTAGGACAGGGGCGCGACGAGCAGTACTTC; CDR3 protein: CAWVGQGRDEQYF
J gene: TRBJ2-3; D gene: TRBD2; clone size: -; V gene: TRBV7-9; CDR3 DNA: TGTGCCAGCAGCTCCGGACTAGCAGCTAGCACAGATACGCAGTATTTT; CDR3 protein: CASSSGLAASTDTQYF
J gene: TRBJ2-1; D gene: -; clone size: -; V gene: TRBV5-4; CDR3 DNA: TGTGCCAGCAGCTTGGGGACTCACAATGAGCAGTTCTTC; CDR3 protein: CASSLGTHNEQFF
J gene: TRBJ2-7; D gene: -; clone size: -; V gene: TRBV7-2; CDR3 DNA: TGTGCCAGCAGCTTAACGGTCGGGACCTACGAGCAGTACTTC; CDR3 protein: CASSLTVGTYEQYF
J gene: TRBJ1-3; D gene: -; clone size: -; V gene: TRBV6-5; CDR3 DNA: TGTGCCAGCAGCACAGCCGGGGGTCCTGGAAACACCATATATTTT; CDR3 protein: CASSTAGGPGNTIYF
J gene: TRBJ2-1; D gene: -; clone size: -; V gene: TRBV10-3; CDR3 DNA: TGTGCCATCAGGCCCGATGGTGGGAGTGATGAGCAGTTCTTC; CDR3 protein: CAIRPDGGSDEQFF
J gene: TRBJ1-3; D gene: -; clone size: -; V gene: TRBV5-1; CDR3 DNA: TGCGCCAGCAGCTTGAGACAAGGGGCTGGAAACACCATATATTTT; CDR3 protein: CASSLRQGAGNTIYF
J gene: TRBJ1-6; D gene: TRBD1; clone size: -; V gene: TRBV19; CDR3 DNA: TGTGCCACCAAGGAAGGGGGCGCAGGGTCACCCCTCCACTTT; CDR3 protein: CATKEGGAGSPLHF
J gene: TRBJ1-2; D gene: TRBD1; clone size: -; V gene: TRBV13; CDR3 DNA: TGTGCCAGCAGCGTTGAGCGAGGCGGGACAGCTAACTATGGCTACACCTTC; CDR3 protein: CASSVERGGTANYGYTF
J gene: TRBJ2-3; D gene: -; clone size: -; V gene: TRBV5-6; CDR3 DNA: TGTGCCAGCAGCTCAAACGGTCTGGGAGTGCCAGATACGCAGTATTTT; CDR3 protein: CASSSNGLGVPDTQYF
J gene: TRBJ2-3; D gene: -; clone size: once; V gene: TRBV21-1; CDR3 DNA: TGTGCCAGCAGAAAACGGGAGGGGAAGGCGACAGATACGCAGTATTTT; CDR3 protein: CASRKREGKATDTQYF
J gene: TRBJ2-3; D gene: TRBD1; clone size: -; V gene: TRBV7-8; CDR3 DNA: TGTGCCAGCAGCCCCGGGACAGGGGCAGATACGCAGTATTTT; CDR3 protein: CASSPGTGADTQYF
J gene: TRBJ1-2; D gene: TRBD1; clone size: -; V gene: TRBV28; CDR3 DNA: TGTGCCAGCAGGTTTCGGGACAGAGATGGCTACACCTTC; CDR3 protein: CASRFRDRDGYTF
J gene: TRBJ2-1; D gene: TRBD1; clone size: -; V gene: TRBV27; CDR3 DNA: TGTGCCAGCAGGGTGGGACAGAACTCCTACAATGAGCAGTTCTTC; CDR3 protein: CASRVGQNSYNEQFF
J gene: TRBJ1-2; D gene: -; clone size: -; V gene: TRBV6-1; CDR3 DNA: TGTGCCAGCAGTGATCAGGGCACCTATGGCTACACCTTC; CDR3 protein: CASSDQGTYGYTF
J gene: TRBJ2-2; D gene: TRBD1; clone size: -; V gene: TRBV24-1; CDR3 DNA: TGTGCCACCAGTGATTACAGGACAGGGCCGAACACCGGGGAGCTGTTTTTT; CDR3 protein: CATSDYRTGPNTGELFF
J gene: TRBJ2-1; D gene: -; clone size: -; V gene: TRBV4-2; CDR3 DNA: TGTGCCAGCAGCCAAGTCCGGGGGTTTGGGGATGAGCAGTTCTTC; CDR3 protein: CASSQVRGFGDEQFF
J gene: TRBJ1-6; D gene: TRBD1; clone size: once; V gene: TRBV10-3; CDR3 DNA: TGTGCCATCAGTGAGGTGGACAGGTCAAGCTCACCCCTCCACTTT; CDR3 protein: CAISEVDRSSSPLHF
J gene: TRBJ2-7; D gene: TRBD1; clone size: -; V gene: TRBV5-4; CDR3 DNA: TGTGCCAGCAGCTTGGGGACAGGGAAGGAGCAGTACTTC; CDR3 protein: CASSLGTGKEQYF
J gene: TRBJ1-4; D gene: TRBD1; clone size: -; V gene: TRBV18; CDR3 DNA: TGTGCCAGCTCAGTTGACAGGGCGGAGGAAAAACTGTTTTTT; CDR3 protein: CASSVDRAEEKLFF
J gene: TRBJ1-2; D gene: TRBD1; clone size: -; V gene: TRBV28; CDR3 DNA: TGTGCCAGCACTCGTCCCGGGACAGGGGCTCTAAACTATGGCTACACCTTC; CDR3 protein: CASTRPGTGALNYGYTF
J gene: TRBJ2-7; D gene: -; clone size: once; V gene: TRBV11-3; CDR3 DNA: TGTGCCAGCAGCCTCAGAGGCGACTCCTACGAGCAGTACTTC; CDR3 protein: CASSLRGDSYEQYF
J gene: TRBJ1-5; D gene: -; clone size: once; V gene: TRBV28; CDR3 DNA: TGTGCCAGCAGTAATCCAGGGGGCAATCAGCCCCAGCATTTT; CDR3 protein: CASSNPGGNQPQHF
J gene: TRBJ2-5; D gene: -; clone size: -; V gene: TRBV29-1; CDR3 DNA: TGCAGCGTTGCCTTGGCCATGCAAGAGACCCAGTACTTC; CDR3 protein: CSVALAMQETQYF
J gene: TRBJ2-7; D gene: TRBD1; clone size: -; V gene: TRBV28; CDR3 DNA: TGTGCCAGCAGTTTAGGGACAGGAGGTCCCTACGAGCAGTACTTC; CDR3 protein: CASSLGTGGPYEQYF
J gene: TRBJ2-2; D gene: -; clone size: -; V gene: TRBV7-2; CDR3 DNA: TGTGCCAGCAGCTTAGTGGGAGGTACCGGGGAGCTGTTTTTT; CDR3 protein: CASSLVGGTGELFF
J gene: TRBJ2-1; D gene: TRBD2; clone size: once; V gene: TRBV2; CDR3 DNA: TGTGCCAGCAGCGGGACTAGCGGGAGGGGGACCTACAATGAGCAGTTCTTC; CDR3 protein: CASSGTSGRGTYNEQFF
J gene: TRBJ2-2; D gene: TRBD2; clone size: few; V gene: TRBV10-3; CDR3 DNA: TGTGCCACAAAGGGGACTAGCGGGAGGGGGACCGGGGAGCTGTTTTTT; CDR3 protein: CATKGTSGRGTGELFF
J gene: TRBJ1-3; D gene: -; clone size: -; V gene: TRBV14; CDR3 DNA: TGTGCCAGCAGCCAAGGGCGGGCCAGGGGACCTTCTGGAAACACCATATATTTT; CDR3 protein: CASSQGRARGPSGNTIYF
J gene: TRBJ2-5; D gene: TRBD2; clone size: -; V gene: TRBV27; CDR3 DNA: TGTGCCAGCAGTATAGCGGGAGGGCCCGGCGAGACCCAGTACTTC; CDR3 protein: CASSIAGGPGETQYF
J gene: TRBJ2-3; D gene: -; clone size: few; V gene: TRBV24-1; CDR3 DNA: TGTGCCACCAGTGATTTGCGTCGGACGCAGTATTTT; CDR3 protein: CATSDLRRTQYF
J gene: TRBJ2-1; D gene: -; clone size: few; V gene: TRBV15; CDR3 DNA: TGTGCCACCAGCAGAAGGGGAAGGAGGGGTTCACTTATCGTTAACAATGAGCAGTTCTTC; CDR3 protein: CATSRRGRRGSLIVNNEQFF
J gene: TRBJ1-5; D gene: TRBD1; clone size: -; V gene: TRBV19; CDR3 DNA: TGTGCCACCAAGATAAGCCAGGGGGCTGAGCCCCAGCATTTT; CDR3 protein: CATKISQGAEPQHF
J gene: TRBJ1-6; D gene: -; clone size: -; V gene: TRBV7-9; CDR3 DNA: TGTGCCAGCAGCGCCGCGCCGAATTCACCCCTCCACTTT; CDR3 protein: CASSAAPNSPLHF
J gene: TRBJ2-7; D gene: -; clone size: -; V gene: TRBV6-2/TRBV6-3; CDR3 DNA: TGTGCCAGCAGTTACGGACAGATCGAGCAGTACTTC; CDR3 protein: CASSYGQIEQYF
J gene: TRBJ1-6; D gene: -; clone size: -; V gene: TRBV6-5; CDR3 DNA: TGTGCCAGCAGTTCCACCGGGACACGATTACCCCTCCACTTT; CDR3 protein: CASSSTGTRLPLHF
J gene: TRBJ1-5; D gene: -; clone size: once; V gene: TRBV24-1; CDR3 DNA: TGTGCCACCAGTGTAATCACTTATAGCAATCAGCCCCAGCATTTT; CDR3 protein: CATSVITYSNQPQHF
J gene: TRBJ2-7; D gene: TRBD2; clone size: -; V gene: TRBV19; CDR3 DNA: TGTGCCAGTAGTAAAAGGACTAGCGGCCTCTACGAGCAGTACTTC; CDR3 protein: CASSKRTSGLYEQYF
J gene: TRBJ2-7; D gene: -; clone size: -; V gene: TRBV4-1; CDR3 DNA: TGCGCCAGCAGTCCACAAAGAGCTAAGAGCGGGTACACCTACGAGCAGTACTTC; CDR3 protein: CASSPQRAKSGYTYEQYF